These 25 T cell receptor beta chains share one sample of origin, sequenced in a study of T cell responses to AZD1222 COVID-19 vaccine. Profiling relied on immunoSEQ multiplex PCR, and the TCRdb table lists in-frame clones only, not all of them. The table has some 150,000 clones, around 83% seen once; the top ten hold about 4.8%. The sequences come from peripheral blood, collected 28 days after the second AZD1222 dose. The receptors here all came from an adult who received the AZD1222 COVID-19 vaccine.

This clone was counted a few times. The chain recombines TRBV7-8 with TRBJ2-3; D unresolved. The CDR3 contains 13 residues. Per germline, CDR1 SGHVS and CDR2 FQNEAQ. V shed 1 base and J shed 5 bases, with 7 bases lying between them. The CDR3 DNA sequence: TGTGCCAGCAGCTTAGGAAGTGGAGATACGCAGTATTTT. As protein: CASSLGSGDTQYF.

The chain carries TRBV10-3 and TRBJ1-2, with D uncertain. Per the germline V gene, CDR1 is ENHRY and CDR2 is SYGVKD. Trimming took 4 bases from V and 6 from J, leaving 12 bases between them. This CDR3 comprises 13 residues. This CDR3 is CAISVSGENGYTF. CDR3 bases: TGTGCCATCAGTGTAAGCGGGGAAAATGGCTACACCTTC.

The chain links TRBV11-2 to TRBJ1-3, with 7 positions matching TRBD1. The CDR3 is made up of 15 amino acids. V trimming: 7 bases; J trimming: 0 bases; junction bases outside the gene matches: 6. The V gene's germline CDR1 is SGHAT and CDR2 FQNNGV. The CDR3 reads CASTRGGSSGNTIYF. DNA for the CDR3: TGTGCCAGCACCCGAGGGGGCAGCTCTGGAAACACCATATATTTT. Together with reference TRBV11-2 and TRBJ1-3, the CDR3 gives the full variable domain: EAGVAQSPRYKIIEKRQSVAFWCNPISGHATLYWYQQILGQGPKLLIQFQNNGVVDDSQLPKDRFSAERLKGVDSTLKIQPAKLEDSAVYLCASTRGGSSGNTIYFGEGSWLTVV.

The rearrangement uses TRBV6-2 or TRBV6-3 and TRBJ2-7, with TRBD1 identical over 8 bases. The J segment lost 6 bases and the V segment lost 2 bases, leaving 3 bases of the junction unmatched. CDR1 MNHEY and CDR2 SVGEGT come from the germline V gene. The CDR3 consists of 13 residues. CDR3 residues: CASSYTTGVEQYF. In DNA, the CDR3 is TGTGCCAGCAGTTACACGACAGGGGTCGAGCAGTACTTC.

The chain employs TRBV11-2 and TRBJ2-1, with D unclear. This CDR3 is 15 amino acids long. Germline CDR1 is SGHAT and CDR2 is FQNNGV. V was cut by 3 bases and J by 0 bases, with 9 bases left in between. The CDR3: CASSFAPFSYNEQFF. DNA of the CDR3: TGTGCCAGCAGCTTTGCTCCTTTCTCCTACAATGAGCAGTTCTTC.

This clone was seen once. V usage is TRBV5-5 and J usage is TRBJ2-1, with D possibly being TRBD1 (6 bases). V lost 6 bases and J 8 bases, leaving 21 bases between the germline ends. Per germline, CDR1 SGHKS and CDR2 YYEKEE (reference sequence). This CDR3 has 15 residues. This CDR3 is CASTQVQFPGDEQFF. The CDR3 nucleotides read TGTGCCAGCACCCAGGTACAGTTCCCAGGGGATGAGCAGTTCTTC.

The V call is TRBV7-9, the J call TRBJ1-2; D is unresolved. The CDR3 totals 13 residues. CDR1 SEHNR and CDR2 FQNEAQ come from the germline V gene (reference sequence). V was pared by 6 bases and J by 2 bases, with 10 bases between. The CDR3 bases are TGTGCCAGCAGAACTTCCATCAACTATGGCTACACCTTC. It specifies CASRTSINYGYTF.

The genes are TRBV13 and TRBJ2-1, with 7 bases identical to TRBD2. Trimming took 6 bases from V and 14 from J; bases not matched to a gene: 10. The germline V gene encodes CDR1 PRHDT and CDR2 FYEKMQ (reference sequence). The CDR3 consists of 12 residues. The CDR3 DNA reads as TGTGCCAGCAGTCAGAAGGGACTATCGGAGTTCTTC. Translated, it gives CASSQKGLSEFF.

The CDR3 nucleotides are TGTGCCAGCAGTTTCCTGACAGGGGGCATCACTGAAGCTTTCTTT. Its translation: CASSFLTGGITEAFF. The J gene is TRBJ1-1, the V gene TRBV28; TRBD1 matches at 10 bases. This CDR3 spans 15 amino acids. With V trimmed by 3 bases and J by 4 bases, 5 bases remained unmatched. Germline loops: CDR1 MDHEN, CDR2 SYDVKM.

The CDR3 region is CASSYQGRDGYTF. The CDR3 DNA sequence: TGTGCCAGCAGTTACCAAGGGCGCGATGGCTACACCTTC. This chain connects TRBV6-5 to TRBJ1-2; D is uncertain. The CDR3 is made up of 13 amino acids. Trimming took 2 bases from V and 6 from J, leaving 10 bases between them. Germline-derived CDR1 and CDR2 are MNHEY and SVGAGI.

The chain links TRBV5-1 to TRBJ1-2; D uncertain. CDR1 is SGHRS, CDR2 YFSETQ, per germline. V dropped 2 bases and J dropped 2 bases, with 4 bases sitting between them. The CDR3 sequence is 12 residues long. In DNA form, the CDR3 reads TGCGCCAGCAGCTTCGAGAACTATGGCTACACCTTC. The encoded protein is CASSFENYGYTF.

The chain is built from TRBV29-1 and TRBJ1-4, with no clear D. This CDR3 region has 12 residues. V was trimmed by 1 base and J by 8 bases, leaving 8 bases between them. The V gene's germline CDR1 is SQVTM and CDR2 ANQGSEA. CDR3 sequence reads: CSVEGSEEKLFF. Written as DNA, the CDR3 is TGCAGCGTTGAAGGGAGTGAGGAAAAACTGTTTTTT.

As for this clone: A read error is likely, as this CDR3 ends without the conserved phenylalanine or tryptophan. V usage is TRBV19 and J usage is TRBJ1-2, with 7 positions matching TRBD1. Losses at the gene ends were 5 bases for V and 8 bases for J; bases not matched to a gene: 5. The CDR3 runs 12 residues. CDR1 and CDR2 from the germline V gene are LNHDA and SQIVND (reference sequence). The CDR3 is CASSLRDSGYTS. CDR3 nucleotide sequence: TGTGCCAGTAGTCTCCGGGACAGCGGCTACACCTCC.

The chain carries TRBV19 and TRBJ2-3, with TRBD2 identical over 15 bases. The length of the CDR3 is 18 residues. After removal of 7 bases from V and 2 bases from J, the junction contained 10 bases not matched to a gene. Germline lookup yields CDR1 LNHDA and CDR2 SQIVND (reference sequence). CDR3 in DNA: TGTGCCAGTACCCTATCCGGGACTAGCGGGGGGACCACAGATACGCAGTATTTT. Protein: CASTLSGTSGGTTDTQYF.

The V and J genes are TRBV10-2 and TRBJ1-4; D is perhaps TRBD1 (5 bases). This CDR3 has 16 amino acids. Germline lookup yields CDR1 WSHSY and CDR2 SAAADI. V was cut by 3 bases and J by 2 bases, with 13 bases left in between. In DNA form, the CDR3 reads TGCGCCAGCAGTGAAGGCCCCTCAGGGACTAATGAAAAACTGTTTTTT. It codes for CASSEGPSGTNEKLFF.

The CDR3 nucleotides are TGTGCCAGCGGACCTTTCTCCTACGAGCAGTACTTC. Its translation: CASGPFSYEQYF. This chain connects TRBV2 to TRBJ2-7, with no clear D. Germline V gene lookup returns CDR1 SNHLY and CDR2 FYNNEI. The CDR3 contains 12 residues. Trimming took 8 bases from V and 0 from J, leaving 8 bases between them.

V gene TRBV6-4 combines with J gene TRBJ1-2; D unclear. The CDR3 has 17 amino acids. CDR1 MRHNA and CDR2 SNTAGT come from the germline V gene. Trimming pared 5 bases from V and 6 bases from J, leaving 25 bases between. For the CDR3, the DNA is TGTGCCAGCAGTCCCTTAGGATTGTCCGGGCCCTCGAATGGCTACACCTTC. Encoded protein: CASSPLGLSGPSNGYTF.

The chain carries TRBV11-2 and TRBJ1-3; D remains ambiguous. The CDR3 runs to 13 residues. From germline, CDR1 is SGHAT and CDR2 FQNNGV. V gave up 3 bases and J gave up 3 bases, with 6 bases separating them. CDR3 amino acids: CASSFAVGNTIYF. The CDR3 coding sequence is TGTGCCAGCAGCTTCGCAGTTGGAAACACCATATATTTT.

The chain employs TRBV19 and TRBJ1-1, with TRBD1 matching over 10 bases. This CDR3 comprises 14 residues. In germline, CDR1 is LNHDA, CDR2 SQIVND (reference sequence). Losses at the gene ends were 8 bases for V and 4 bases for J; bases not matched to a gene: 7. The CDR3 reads CASADRGLGTEAFF. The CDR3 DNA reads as TGTGCCAGTGCTGACAGGGGGCTAGGCACTGAAGCTTTCTTT.

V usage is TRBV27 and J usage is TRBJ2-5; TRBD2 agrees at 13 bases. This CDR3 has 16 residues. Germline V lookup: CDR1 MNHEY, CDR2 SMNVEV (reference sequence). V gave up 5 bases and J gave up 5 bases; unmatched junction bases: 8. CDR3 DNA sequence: TGTGCCAGCAGTCACCGGACTAGCGGGAGTTTGGAGACCCAGTACTTC. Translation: CASSHRTSGSLETQYF.

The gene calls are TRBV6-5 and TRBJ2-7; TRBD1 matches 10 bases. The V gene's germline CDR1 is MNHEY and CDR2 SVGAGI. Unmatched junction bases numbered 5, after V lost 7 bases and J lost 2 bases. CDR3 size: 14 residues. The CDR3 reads CASIDRGLPYEQYF. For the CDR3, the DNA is TGTGCCAGCATAGACAGGGGGCTCCCCTACGAGCAGTACTTC.

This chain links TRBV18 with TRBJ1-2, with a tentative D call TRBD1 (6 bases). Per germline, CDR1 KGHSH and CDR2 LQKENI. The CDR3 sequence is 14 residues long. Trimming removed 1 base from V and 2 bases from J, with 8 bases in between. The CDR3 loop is CASSPRTGNYGYTF. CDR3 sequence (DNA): TGTGCCAGCTCACCACGAACAGGGAACTATGGCTACACCTTC.

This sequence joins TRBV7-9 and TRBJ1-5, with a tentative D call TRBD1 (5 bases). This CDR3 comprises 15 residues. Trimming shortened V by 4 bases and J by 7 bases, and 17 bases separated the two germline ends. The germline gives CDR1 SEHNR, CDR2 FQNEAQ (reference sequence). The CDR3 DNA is TGTGCCAGCAGCTATGGACCGGCGGGGGAGCAGCCCCAGCATTTT. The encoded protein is CASSYGPAGEQPQHF.

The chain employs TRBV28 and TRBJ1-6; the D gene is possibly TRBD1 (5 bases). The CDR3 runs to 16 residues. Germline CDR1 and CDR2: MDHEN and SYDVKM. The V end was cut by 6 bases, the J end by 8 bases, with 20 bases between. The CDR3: CASSSRDSGLDSPLHF. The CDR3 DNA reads TGTGCCAGCAGCTCTCGGGACTCCGGCTTAGATTCACCCCTCCACTTT.

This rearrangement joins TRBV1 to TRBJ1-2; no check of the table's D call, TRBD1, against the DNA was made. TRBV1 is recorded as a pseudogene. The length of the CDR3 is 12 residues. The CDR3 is CTSSRKTGNHTF. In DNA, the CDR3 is TGCACCAGCAGCCGGAAAACAGGGAATCACACCTTC.